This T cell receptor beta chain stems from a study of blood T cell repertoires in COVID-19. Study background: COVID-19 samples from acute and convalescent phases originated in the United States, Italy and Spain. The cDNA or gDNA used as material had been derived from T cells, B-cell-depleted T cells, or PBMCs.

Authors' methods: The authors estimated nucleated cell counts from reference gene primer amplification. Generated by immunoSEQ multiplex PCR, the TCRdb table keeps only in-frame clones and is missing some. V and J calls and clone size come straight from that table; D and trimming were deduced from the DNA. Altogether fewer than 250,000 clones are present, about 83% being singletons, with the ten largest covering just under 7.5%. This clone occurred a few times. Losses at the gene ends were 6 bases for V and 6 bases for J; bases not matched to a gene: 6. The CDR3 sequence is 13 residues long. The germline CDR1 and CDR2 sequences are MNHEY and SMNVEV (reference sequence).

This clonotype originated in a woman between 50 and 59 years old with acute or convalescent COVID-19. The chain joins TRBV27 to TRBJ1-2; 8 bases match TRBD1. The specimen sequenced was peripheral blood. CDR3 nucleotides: TGTGCCAGCAGAGGACAGGGTAGGAATGGCTACACCTTC. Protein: CASRGQGRNGYTF.